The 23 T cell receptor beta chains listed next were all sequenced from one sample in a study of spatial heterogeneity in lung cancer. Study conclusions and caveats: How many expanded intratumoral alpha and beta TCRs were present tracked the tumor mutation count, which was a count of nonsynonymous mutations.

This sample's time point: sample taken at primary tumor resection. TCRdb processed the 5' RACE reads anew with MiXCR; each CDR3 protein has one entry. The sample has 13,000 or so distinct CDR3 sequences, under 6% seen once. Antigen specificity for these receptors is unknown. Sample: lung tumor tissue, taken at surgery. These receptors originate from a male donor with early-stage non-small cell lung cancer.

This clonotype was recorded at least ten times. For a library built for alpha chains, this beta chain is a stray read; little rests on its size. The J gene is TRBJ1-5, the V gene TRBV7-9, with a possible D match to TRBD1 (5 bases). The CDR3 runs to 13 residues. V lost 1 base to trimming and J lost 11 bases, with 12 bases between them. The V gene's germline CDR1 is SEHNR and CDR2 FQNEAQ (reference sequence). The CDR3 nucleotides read TGTGCCAGCAGCTTAGGGGGGAGGCAGTCCCAGCATTTT. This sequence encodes CASSLGGRQSQHF.

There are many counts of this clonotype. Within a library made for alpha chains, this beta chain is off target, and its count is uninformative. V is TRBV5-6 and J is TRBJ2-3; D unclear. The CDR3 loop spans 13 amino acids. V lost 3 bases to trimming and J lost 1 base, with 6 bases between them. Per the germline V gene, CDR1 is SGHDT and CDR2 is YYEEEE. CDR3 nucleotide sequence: TGTGCCAGCAGCTCGCGAGGCACAGATACGCAGTATTTT. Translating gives CASSSRGTDTQYF.

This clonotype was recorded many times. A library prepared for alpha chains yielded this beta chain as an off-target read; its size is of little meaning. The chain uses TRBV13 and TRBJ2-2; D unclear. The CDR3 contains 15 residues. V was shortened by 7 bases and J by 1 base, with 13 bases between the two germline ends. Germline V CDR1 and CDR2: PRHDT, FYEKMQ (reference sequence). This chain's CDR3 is CASTPGTLNTGELFF. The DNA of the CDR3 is TGTGCCAGCACTCCCGGAACACTGAACACCGGGGAGCTGTTTTTT. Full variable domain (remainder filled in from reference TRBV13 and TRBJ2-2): AAGVIQSPRHLIKEKRETATLKCYPIPRHDTVYWYQQGPGQDPQFLISFYEKMQSDKGSIPDRFSAQQFSDYHSELNMSSLELGDSALYFCASTPGTLNTGELFFGEGSRLTVL.

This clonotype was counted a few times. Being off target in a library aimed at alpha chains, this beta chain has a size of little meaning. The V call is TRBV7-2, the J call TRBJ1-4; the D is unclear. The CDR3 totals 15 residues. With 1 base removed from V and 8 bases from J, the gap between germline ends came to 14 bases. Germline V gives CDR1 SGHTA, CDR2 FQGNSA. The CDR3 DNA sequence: TGTGCCAGCAGCTTAGTAGGCGGAGTTGGGGAAAAACTGTTTTTT. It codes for CASSLVGGVGEKLFF.

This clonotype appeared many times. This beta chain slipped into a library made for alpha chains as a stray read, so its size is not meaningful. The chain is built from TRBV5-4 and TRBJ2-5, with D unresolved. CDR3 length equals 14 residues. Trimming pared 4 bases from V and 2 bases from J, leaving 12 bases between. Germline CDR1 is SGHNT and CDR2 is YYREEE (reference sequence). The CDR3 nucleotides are TGTGCCAGCAGCACTACACGGGCTCAAGAGACCCAGTACTTC. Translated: CASSTTRAQETQYF.

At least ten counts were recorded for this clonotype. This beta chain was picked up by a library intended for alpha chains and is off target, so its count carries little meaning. DNA of the CDR3: TGTGCCAGCAGATCCCTTGGGTTGGTGGATAATTCACCCCTCCACTTT. Translating it yields CASRSLGLVDNSPLHF. The chain links TRBV27 to TRBJ1-6; D unclear. Germline V gene sequence: CDR1 MNHEY, CDR2 SMNVEV (reference sequence). V was cut by 6 bases and J by 5 bases, with 17 bases left in between. The CDR3 spans 16 residues.

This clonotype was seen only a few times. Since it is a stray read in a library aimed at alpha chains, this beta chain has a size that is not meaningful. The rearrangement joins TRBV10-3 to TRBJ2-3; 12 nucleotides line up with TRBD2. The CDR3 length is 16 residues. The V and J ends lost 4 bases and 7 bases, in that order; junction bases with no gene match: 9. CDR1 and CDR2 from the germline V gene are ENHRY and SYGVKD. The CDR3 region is CAISVAGTSGSYTQYF. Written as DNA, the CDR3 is TGTGCCATCAGTGTCGCCGGGACTAGCGGGTCATATACGCAGTATTTT.

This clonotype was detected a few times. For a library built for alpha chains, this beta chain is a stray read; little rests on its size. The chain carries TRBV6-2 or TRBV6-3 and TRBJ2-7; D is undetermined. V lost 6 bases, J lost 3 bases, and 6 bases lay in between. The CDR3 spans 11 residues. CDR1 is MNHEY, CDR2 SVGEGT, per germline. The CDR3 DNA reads TGTGCCAGCAGAAGGGTCTACGAGCAGTACTTC. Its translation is CASRRVYEQYF.

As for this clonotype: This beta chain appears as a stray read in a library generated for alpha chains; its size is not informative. CDR3 sequence (DNA): TGTGCCAGCAGTCAACAGGGGGGGAGGCATGGCTACACCTTC. This sequence encodes CASSQQGGRHGYTF. The rearrangement joins TRBV6-6 to TRBJ1-2; 8 nucleotides match TRBD1. CDR1 and CDR2 from the germline V gene are MNHNY and SVGAGI (reference sequence). The CDR3 has 14 amino acids. V trimming: 5 bases; J trimming: 6 bases; junction bases outside the gene matches: 8.

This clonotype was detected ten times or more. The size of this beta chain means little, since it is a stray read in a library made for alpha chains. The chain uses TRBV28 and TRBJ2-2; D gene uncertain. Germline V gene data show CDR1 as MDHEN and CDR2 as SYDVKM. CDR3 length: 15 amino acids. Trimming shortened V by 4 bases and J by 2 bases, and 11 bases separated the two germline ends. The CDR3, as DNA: TGTGCCAGCAGTTCCCTCCCTAGAAACACCGGGGAGCTGTTTTTT. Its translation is CASSSLPRNTGELFF.

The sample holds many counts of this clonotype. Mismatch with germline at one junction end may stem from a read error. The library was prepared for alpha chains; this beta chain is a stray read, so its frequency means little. The CDR3 DNA reads TGTGCTAGCAGCTTAGGTCCCCCGACACCGGGACACAAGACAAGGACGGACGAGCAGTACTTC. This encodes CASSLGPPTPGHKTRTDEQYF. The chain employs TRBV7-7 and TRBJ2-7, with D tentatively TRBD1 (6 bases). Germline CDR1 and CDR2: SSHAT and FNYEAQ (reference sequence). This CDR3 region has 21 residues.

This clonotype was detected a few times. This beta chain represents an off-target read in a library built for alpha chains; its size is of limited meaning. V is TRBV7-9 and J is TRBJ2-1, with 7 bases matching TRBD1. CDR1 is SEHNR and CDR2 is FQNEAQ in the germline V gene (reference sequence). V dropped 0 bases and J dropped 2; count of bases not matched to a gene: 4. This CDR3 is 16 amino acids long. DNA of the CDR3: TGTGCCAGCAGCTTAGCAATAGGGGGCGCCTACAATGAGCAGTTCTTC. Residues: CASSLAIGGAYNEQFF.

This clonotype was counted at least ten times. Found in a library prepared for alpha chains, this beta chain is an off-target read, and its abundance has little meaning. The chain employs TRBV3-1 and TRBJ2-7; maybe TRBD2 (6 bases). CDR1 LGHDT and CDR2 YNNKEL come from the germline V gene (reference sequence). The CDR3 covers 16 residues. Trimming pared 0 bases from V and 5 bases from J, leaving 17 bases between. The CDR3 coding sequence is TGTGCCAGCAGCCAAGAGGGGCAAAGCGGGTACCACGAGCAGTACTTC. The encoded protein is CASSQEGQSGYHEQYF.

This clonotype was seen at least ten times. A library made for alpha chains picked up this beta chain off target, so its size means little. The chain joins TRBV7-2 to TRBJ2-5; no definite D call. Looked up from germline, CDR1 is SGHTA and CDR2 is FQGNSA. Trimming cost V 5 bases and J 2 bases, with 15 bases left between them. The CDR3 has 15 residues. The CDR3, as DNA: TGTGCCAGCAGCCCCAGTGACGGATTTCAAGAGACCCAGTACTTC. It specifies CASSPSDGFQETQYF.

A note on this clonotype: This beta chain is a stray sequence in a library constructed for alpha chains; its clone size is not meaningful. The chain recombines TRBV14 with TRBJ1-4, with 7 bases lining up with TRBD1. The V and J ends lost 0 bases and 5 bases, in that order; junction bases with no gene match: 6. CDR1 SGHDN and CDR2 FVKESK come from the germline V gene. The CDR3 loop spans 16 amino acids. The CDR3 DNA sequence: TGTGCCAGCAGCCAAGAGCTCAGGGGGATCAATGAAAAACTGTTTTTT. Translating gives CASSQELRGINEKLFF. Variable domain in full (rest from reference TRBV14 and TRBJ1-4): EAGVTQFPSHSVIEKGQTVTLRCDPISGHDNLYWYRRVMGKEIKFLLHFVKESKQDESGMPNNRFLAERTGGTYSTLKVQPAELEDSGVYFCASSQELRGINEKLFFGSGTQLSVL.

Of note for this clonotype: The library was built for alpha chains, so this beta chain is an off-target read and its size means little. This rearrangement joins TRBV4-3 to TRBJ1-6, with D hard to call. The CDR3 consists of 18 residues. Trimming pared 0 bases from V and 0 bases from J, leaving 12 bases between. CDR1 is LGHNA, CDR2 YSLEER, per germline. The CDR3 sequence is CASSQDLGRHSYNSPLHF. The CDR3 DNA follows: TGCGCCAGCAGCCAAGATTTAGGGCGTCACTCCTATAATTCACCCCTCCACTTT.

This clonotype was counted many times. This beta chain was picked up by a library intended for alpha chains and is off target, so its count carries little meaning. The DNA for the CDR3 is TGTGCCAGCAGTGCAGCACTCGGGACAGGTGGATCCTATGGCTACACCTTC. Its protein is CASSAALGTGGSYGYTF. J is TRBJ1-2 and V is TRBV6-2 or TRBV6-3, with 8 nucleotides matching TRBD1. Germline lookup yields CDR1 MNHEY and CDR2 SVGEGT. There are 17 residues in the CDR3. Trimming cost V 5 bases and J 4 bases; bases outside gene matches: 15.

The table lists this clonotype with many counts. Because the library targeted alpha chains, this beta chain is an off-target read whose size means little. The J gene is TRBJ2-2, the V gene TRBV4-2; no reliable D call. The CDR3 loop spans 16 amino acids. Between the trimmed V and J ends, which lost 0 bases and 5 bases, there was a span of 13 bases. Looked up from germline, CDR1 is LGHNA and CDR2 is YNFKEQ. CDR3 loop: CASSQELWGRTGELFF. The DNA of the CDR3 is TGTGCCAGCAGCCAAGAATTGTGGGGTCGGACCGGGGAGCTGTTTTTT.

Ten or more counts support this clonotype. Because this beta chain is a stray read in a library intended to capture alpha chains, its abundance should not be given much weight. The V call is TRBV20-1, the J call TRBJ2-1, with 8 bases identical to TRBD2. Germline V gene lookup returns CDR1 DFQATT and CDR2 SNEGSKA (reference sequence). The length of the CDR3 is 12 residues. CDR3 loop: CRAGLAFNEQFF. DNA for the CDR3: TGCAGAGCCGGACTAGCTTTCAATGAGCAGTTCTTC.

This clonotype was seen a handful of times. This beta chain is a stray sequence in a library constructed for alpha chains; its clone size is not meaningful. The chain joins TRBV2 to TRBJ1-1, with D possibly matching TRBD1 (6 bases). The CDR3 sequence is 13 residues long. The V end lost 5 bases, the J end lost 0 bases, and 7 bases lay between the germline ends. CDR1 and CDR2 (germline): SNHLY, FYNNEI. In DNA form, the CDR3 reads TGTGCCAGCAGTCGGACAGTGAACACTGAAGCTTTCTTT. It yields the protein CASSRTVNTEAFF.

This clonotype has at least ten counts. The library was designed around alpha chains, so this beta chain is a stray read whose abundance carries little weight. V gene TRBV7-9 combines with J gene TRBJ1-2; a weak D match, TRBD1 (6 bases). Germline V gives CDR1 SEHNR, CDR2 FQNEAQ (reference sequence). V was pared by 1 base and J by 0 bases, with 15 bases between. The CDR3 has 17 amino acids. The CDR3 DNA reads TGTGCCAGCAGCTTAGAGACAGGCGACTTAGCTAACTATGGCTACACCTTC. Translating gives CASSLETGDLANYGYTF.

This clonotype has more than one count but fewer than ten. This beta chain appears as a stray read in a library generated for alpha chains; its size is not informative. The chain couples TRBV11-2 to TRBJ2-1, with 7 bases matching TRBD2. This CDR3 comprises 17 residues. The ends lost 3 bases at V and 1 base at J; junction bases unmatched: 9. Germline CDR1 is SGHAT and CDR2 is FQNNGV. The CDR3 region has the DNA TGTGCCAGCAGCTTCGGATCGGCGGGAGATTCCTACAATGAGCAGTTCTTC. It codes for CASSFGSAGDSYNEQFF.

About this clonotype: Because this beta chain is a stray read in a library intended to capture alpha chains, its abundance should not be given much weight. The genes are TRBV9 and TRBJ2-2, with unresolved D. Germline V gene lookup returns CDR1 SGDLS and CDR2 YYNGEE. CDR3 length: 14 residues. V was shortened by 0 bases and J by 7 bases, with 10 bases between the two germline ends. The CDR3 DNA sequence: TGTGCCAGCAGCGTAGGCGCCTCGAGCGGGGAGCTGTTTTTT. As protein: CASSVGASSGELFF.